Presented here are 22 T cell receptor beta chains from one specimen sequenced in a study of blood T cell repertoires in COVID-19. TCRdb's table, derived via immunoSEQ multiplex PCR, lists solely in-frame clones and lacks some. The data show 300,000 to 400,000 clones, approximately 87% seen once. Specimen: peripheral blood. These receptors all stem from a woman between 45 and 65 years old who had recovered from COVID-19.

The CDR3 DNA sequence: TGCGCCAGCAGTGAGTCGTGGCTAGCGGGGTCACGGCAGTACTTC. Its translation is CASSESWLAGSRQYF. The chain uses TRBV10-1 and TRBJ2-7; 9 bases fit TRBD2. The germline gives CDR1 WNHNN, CDR2 SYGVQD (reference sequence). The CDR3 extends over 15 amino acids. Unmatched junction bases numbered 9, after V lost 0 bases and J lost 9 bases.

V and J are TRBV6-5 and TRBJ2-2; no firm D call. V gave up 10 bases and J gave up 5 bases, with 14 bases separating them. Per germline, CDR1 MNHEY and CDR2 SVGAGI. This CDR3 region has 13 residues. The CDR3 DNA sequence: TGTGCCACTGAGGTAGTAAGGACCGGGGAGCTGTTTTTT. Translated: CATEVVRTGELFF.

The chain uses TRBV28 and TRBJ1-5; D is uncertain. Trimming shortened V by 6 bases and J by 3 bases, and 12 bases separated the two germline ends. Germline V CDR1 and CDR2: MDHEN, SYDVKM. This CDR3 comprises 14 residues. In DNA, the CDR3 is TGTGCCAGCAGGCCAGAGGGTCCCAATCAGCCCCAGCATTTT. This gives the protein CASRPEGPNQPQHF.

This clone was seen more than once but under ten times. This sequence joins TRBV6-6 and TRBJ1-1; D remains unclear. V was cut by 6 bases and J by 8 bases, with 10 bases left in between. The germline V gene has CDR1 MNHNY and CDR2 SVGAGI (reference sequence). This CDR3 spans 11 amino acids. CDR3 sequence: CASSMEMEAFF. CDR3 coding DNA: TGTGCCAGCAGCATGGAGATGGAAGCTTTCTTT.

This rearrangement joins TRBV7-3 to TRBJ2-1; 12 bases are shared with TRBD2. The germline gives CDR1 SGHTA, CDR2 FQGTGA. The CDR3 covers 15 residues. With 6 bases clipped from V and 4 bases from J, the junction kept 4 bases outside the gene matches. This chain's CDR3 is CASSRLAGAYNEQFF. In DNA, the CDR3 is TGTGCCAGCAGTCGACTAGCGGGGGCGTACAATGAGCAGTTCTTC.

The CDR3 DNA is TGTGCCAGCAGCCAAACCGGGGGTGGATACAATGAGCAGTTCTTC. Its protein product is CASSQTGGGYNEQFF. This chain joins TRBV3-1 (or the pseudogene TRBV3-2) and TRBJ2-1; possibly TRBD2 for D (6 bases). This CDR3 is built from 15 residues. Between the trimmed V and J ends, which lost 2 bases and 4 bases, there was a span of 12 bases. CDR1 LGHDT and CDR2 YNNKEL come from the germline V gene (reference sequence).

This clone came up once. The chain joins TRBV5-6 to TRBJ1-2; 10 nucleotides line up with TRBD1. Germline CDR1 SGHDT, CDR2 YYEEEE. This CDR3 is built from 17 residues. J was trimmed by 8 bases and V by 7 bases; bases with no gene match: 20. The DNA of the CDR3 is TGTGCCAGCTCACCCGAGACAGGTGACAGGGGGCGTGTAGGCTACACCTTC. Protein sequence: CASSPETGDRGRVGYTF.

The chain links TRBV7-2 to TRBJ1-2; D possibly corresponds to TRBD1 (5 bases). V lost 5 bases, J lost 1 base, and 11 bases lay in between. There are 14 residues in the CDR3. Germline values: CDR1 SGHTA, CDR2 FQGNSA. The CDR3, as DNA: TGTGCCAGCAGCACACAACAGGTTAACTATGGCTACACCTTC. As protein: CASSTQQVNYGYTF.

The rearrangement joins TRBV6-5 to TRBJ1-1; tentative D call: TRBD1 (6 bases). This CDR3 comprises 15 residues. With 6 bases removed from V and 7 bases from J, the gap between germline ends came to 21 bases. Germline lookup yields CDR1 MNHEY and CDR2 SVGAGI. DNA for the CDR3: TGTGCCAGCAGAGAGGGCAGGGGCGCGTTGGATGAAGCTTTCTTT. It is translated as CASREGRGALDEAFF.

This chain links TRBV6-5 with TRBJ1-2; 9 positions agree with TRBD1. The germline CDR1 and CDR2 sequences are MNHEY and SVGAGI. This CDR3 region has 15 residues. The trim removed 4 bases at V and 2 bases at J, leaving 5 bases unmatched. In nucleotides, the CDR3 is TGTGCCAGCAGTTTGCAGACAGGGGGGAACTATGGCTACACCTTC. This gives the protein CASSLQTGGNYGYTF.

The chain has TRBV7-9 and TRBJ1-3; possibly TRBD1 for D (5 bases). In germline, CDR1 is SEHNR, CDR2 FQNEAQ (reference sequence). This CDR3 is 15 amino acids long. Trimming shortened V by 1 base and J by 0 bases, and 7 bases separated the two germline ends. The CDR3 DNA follows: TGTGCCAGCAGCTTAGACAGGATCTCTGGAAACACCATATATTTT. Amino acids: CASSLDRISGNTIYF.

V and J are TRBV7-2 and TRBJ2-3; no firm D call. The CDR3 runs 15 residues. Trimming removed 7 bases from V and 1 base from J, with 15 bases in between. CDR1 is SGHTA, CDR2 FQGNSA, per germline. The CDR3 DNA follows: TGTGCCAGCACTAAAGGCGGATTCCGCACAGATACGCAGTATTTT. It translates to CASTKGGFRTDTQYF.

This chain uses TRBV4-1 with TRBJ2-5; 7 bases line up with TRBD2. V lost 4 bases, J lost 5 bases, and 7 bases stayed unmatched. CDR1 MGHRA and CDR2 YSYEKL come from the germline V gene. The CDR3 is 14 residues long. This CDR3 is CASSPVAGTETQYF. CDR3 sequence (DNA): TGCGCCAGCAGCCCTGTAGCGGGTACCGAGACCCAGTACTTC.

The CDR3 bases are TGTGCCAGTAGTATATATGAGGGTGAGCAGTTCTTC. Its protein is CASSIYEGEQFF. The V and J genes are TRBV19 and TRBJ2-1, with D perhaps matching TRBD2 (5 bases). V dropped 2 bases and J dropped 9 bases, with 8 bases sitting between them. Germline assignment: CDR1 LNHDA and CDR2 SQIVND (reference sequence). This CDR3 comprises 12 residues. Complete variable domain (other parts from reference TRBV19 and TRBJ2-1): DGGITQSPKYLFRKEGQNVTLSCEQNLNHDAMYWYRQDPGQGLRLIYYSQIVNDFQKGDIAEGYSVSREKKESFPLTVTSAQKNPTAFYLCASSIYEGEQFFGPGTRLTVL.

V gene TRBV7-9 combines with J gene TRBJ2-1; possibly TRBD2 for D (5 bases). This CDR3 spans 12 amino acids. Trimming stripped 8 bases from V and 7 bases from J, with 12 bases between. Germline CDR1 reads SEHNR; CDR2 reads FQNEAQ (reference sequence). The CDR3 loop reads CASGELGNEQFF. The CDR3 nucleotides read TGTGCCAGCGGCGAACTAGGAAATGAGCAGTTCTTC.

As concerns this clone: The same CDR3 arises from other DNA sequences in this sample as well. The rearrangement uses TRBV5-1 and TRBJ1-1; D not resolved. The CDR3 consists of 14 residues. Germline values: CDR1 SGHRS, CDR2 YFSETQ. The ends were cut back, 1 base at V and 1 base at J, with 8 bases in the middle. CDR3 protein: CASSLSSGNTEAFF. Here the CDR3 DNA reads TGCGCCAGCAGCTTGAGTTCGGGGAACACTGAAGCTTTCTTT.

The rearrangement links TRBV5-5 to TRBJ2-7; 7 nucleotides align to TRBD1. Losses at the gene ends were 4 bases for V and 5 bases for J; bases not matched to a gene: 6. The CDR3 spans 13 residues. Per germline, CDR1 SGHKS and CDR2 YYEKEE (reference sequence). CDR3 protein: CASSRQGIHEQYF. In DNA, the CDR3 is TGTGCCAGCAGCCGACAGGGTATTCACGAGCAGTACTTC.

This chain joins TRBV2 and TRBJ2-7; 10 bases align to TRBD1. In germline, CDR1 is SNHLY, CDR2 FYNNEI. With V trimmed by 4 bases and J by 2 bases, 2 bases remained unmatched. The CDR3 sequence is 14 residues long. CDR3 DNA sequence: TGTGCCAGCAGTGTTGGGACAGGGGCCTACGAGCAGTACTTC. Translating gives CASSVGTGAYEQYF.

This clone was seen only a few times. The V call is TRBV5-4, the J call TRBJ1-2, with a possible D match to TRBD1 (6 bases). This CDR3 has 13 residues. CDR1 and CDR2 from the germline V gene are SGHNT and YYREEE (reference sequence). The V end was cut by 4 bases, the J end by 8 bases, with 15 bases between. For the CDR3, the DNA is TGTGCCAGCAGCACGCCGGACAGAGGAGGCTACACCTTC. It translates to CASSTPDRGGYTF.

The chain has TRBV7-2 and TRBJ1-3; D is uncertain. This CDR3 has 16 amino acids. CDR1 is SGHTA and CDR2 is FQGNSA in the germline V gene. The V end lost 0 bases, the J end lost 0 bases, and 9 bases lay between the germline ends. Written as DNA, the CDR3 is TGTGCCAGCAGCTTAGCGGGAGGGAGCTCTGGAAACACCATATATTTT. It yields the protein CASSLAGGSSGNTIYF.

The chain couples TRBV7-9 to TRBJ2-3; TRBD1 aligns across 9 bases. J lost 5 bases, V lost 9 bases, and 3 bases had no gene match. Germline lookup yields CDR1 SEHNR and CDR2 FQNEAQ (reference sequence). The CDR3 spans 12 residues. CDR3 nucleotides: TGTGCCAGTACAGGGGGCGTAGATACGCAGTATTTT. It translates to CASTGGVDTQYF.

This chain links TRBV10-3 with TRBJ2-7; 9 positions match TRBD1. The V segment lost 10 bases and the J segment 2 bases; nucleotides outside the gene matches: 12. The CDR3 has 15 amino acids. Germline CDR1 is ENHRY and CDR2 is SYGVKD. The CDR3 loop reads CATMGSGQGPYEQYF. For the CDR3, the DNA is TGTGCCACCATGGGTTCGGGACAGGGTCCCTACGAGCAGTACTTC.